This TCR beta chain was captured in a study of identical twins. From the 5' RACE reads, TCRdb called clonotypes with MiXCR, one entry per CDR3 protein. Counted here are about 520,000 distinct CDR3 sequences, less than 25% occurring once; the ten biggest clones make up 0.8% to 1%. The germline V and J ends were trimmed by 3 bases and 2 bases, with 23 bases remaining between them. The CDR3 consists of 18 residues. CDR1 SGHKS and CDR2 YYEKEE come from the germline V gene (reference sequence). These sequences were also reported in another study, on T cells expressing NK-cell markers.

The sequenced sample consisted of CD4+ T cells sorted from blood. This TCR came from a woman aged 18-29 years in good health. V and J are TRBV5-5 and TRBJ1-2; a possible D gene is TRBD1 (5 bases). The CDR3 sequence: CASSYPGDSMGANYGYTF. As DNA, the CDR3 is TGTGCCAGCAGCTACCCGGGGGACTCTATGGGAGCCAACTATGGCTACACCTTC.